The entry below gives a single T cell receptor beta chain sequence along with its context. The antigen remains undetermined. Trimming left V 8 bases short and J 5 bases short, with 9 bases between. Germline CDR1 is SEHNR and CDR2 is FQNEAQ (reference sequence). This CDR3 has 12 amino acids. The sample is drawn from a study of T cells in localized non-small cell lung cancer. General study points: Of the top 100 tumor clones, median around 50 were in adjacent lung, approximately 28 among its top 100. Because sequencing included only one region (of the tumor), heterogeneity remains possible. Longer overall survival associated with higher blood T cell density; shorter survival with higher adjacent-lung clonality. Exceeding tumor, uninvolved adjacent lung had the highest T cell clonality.

Using immunoSEQ multiplex PCR, the repertoire was profiled, and TCRdb retains in-frame clones only, with some absent. In the table there are approximately 35,000 clones, roughly 90% of which are singletons. The material sequenced was peripheral blood, taken before any cancer treatment. This sequence joins TRBV7-9 and TRBJ2-2; TRBD1 might be the D (5 bases). The sequence came from a man aged 40-75 years with stage I lung adenocarcinoma. CDR3: CASLGLTGELFF. CDR3 bases: TGTGCCAGCCTGGGGCTTACCGGGGAGCTGTTTTTT. Together with reference TRBV7-9 and TRBJ2-2, the CDR3 gives the full variable domain: DTGVSQNPRHKITKRGQNVTFRCDPISEHNRLYWYRQTLGQGPEFLTYFQNEAQLEKSRLLSDRFSAERPKGSFSTLEIQRTEQGDSAMYLCASLGLTGELFFGEGSRLTVL.